A single sample gave rise to the 20 T cell receptor beta chains below, sequenced in a study of blood T cell repertoires in COVID-19. Measured with immunoSEQ multiplex PCR; TCRdb has only the in-frame clones, and not every one. The sample has roughly 87,000 clones, about 82% seen once. Material: peripheral blood. These receptor sequences come from a man aged 50-60 years with active COVID-19.

V is TRBV28 and J is TRBJ2-7; 11 bases are a match to TRBD2. The CDR3 sequence is 17 residues long. Germline V CDR1 and CDR2: MDHEN, SYDVKM. V lost 1 base and J lost 0; bases outside the gene matches: 5. The CDR3, as DNA: TGTGCCAGCAGTTTATCCTTCGGGACTAGCGGCTCCTACGAGCAGTACTTC. This codes for CASSLSFGTSGSYEQYF.

This chain uses TRBV5-1 with TRBJ2-7, with a weak D call TRBD1 (6 bases). Between the trimmed V and J ends, which lost 0 bases and 3 bases, there was a span of 16 bases. CDR1 is SGHRS and CDR2 is YFSETQ in the germline V gene. This CDR3 spans 16 amino acids. This CDR3 is CASSLGGQYRIYEQYF. The CDR3 DNA follows: TGCGCCAGCAGCTTGGGAGGACAGTATAGAATCTACGAGCAGTACTTC.

A single count supports this clone. The chain employs TRBV5-1 and TRBJ2-3; tentatively, D is TRBD2 (6 bases). The CDR3 totals 15 residues. V was trimmed by 2 bases and J by 0 bases, leaving 10 bases between them. Germline V gives CDR1 SGHRS, CDR2 YFSETQ. Here the CDR3 DNA reads TGCGCCAGCAGCTTTTGGGGGACTAGCACAGATACGCAGTATTTT. Translating gives CASSFWGTSTDTQYF.

This clone occurred a few times. The chain combines TRBV7-3 with TRBJ2-2; maybe TRBD1 (6 bases). Trimming pared 5 bases from V and 2 bases from J, leaving 15 bases between. Germline CDR1 and CDR2: SGHTA and FQGTGA. There are 16 residues in the CDR3. The CDR3 sequence is CASSPQGLLNTGELFF. The CDR3 DNA reads TGTGCCAGCAGCCCACAGGGCCTCCTAAACACCGGGGAGCTGTTTTTT. Complete variable domain (other parts from reference TRBV7-3 and TRBJ2-2): GAGVSQTPSNKVTEKGKYVELRCDPISGHTALYWYRQSLGQGPEFLIYFQGTGAADDSGLPNDRFFAVRPEGSVSTLKIQRTERGDSAVYLCASSPQGLLNTGELFFGEGSRLTVL.

The rearrangement uses TRBV7-9 and TRBJ2-3, with 7 bases matching TRBD2. CDR3 length: 14 amino acids. Losses at the gene ends were 7 bases for V and 0 bases for J; bases not matched to a gene: 4. Looked up from germline, CDR1 is SEHNR and CDR2 is FQNEAQ (reference sequence). CDR3 region: CASTGEGSTDTQYF. In DNA form, the CDR3 reads TGTGCCAGCACCGGGGAGGGTAGCACAGATACGCAGTATTTT. The full variable domain, in which reference TRBV7-9 and TRBJ2-3 provide the parts outside the CDR3, is DTGVSQNPRHKITKRGQNVTFRCDPISEHNRLYWYRQTLGQGPEFLTYFQNEAQLEKSRLLSDRFSAERPKGSFSTLEIQRTEQGDSAMYLCASTGEGSTDTQYFGPGTRLTVL.

The chain links TRBV29-1 to TRBJ1-1; D not resolved. The length of the CDR3 is 14 residues. Germline V gene data show CDR1 as SQVTM and CDR2 as ANQGSEA. With 7 bases removed from V and 0 bases from J, the gap between germline ends came to 15 bases. Here the CDR3 DNA reads TGCAGCGCTTACGGGGATTTAATGAACACTGAAGCTTTCTTT. Translated: CSAYGDLMNTEAFF. Variable domain in full (rest from reference TRBV29-1 and TRBJ1-1): SAVISQKPSRDICQRGTSLTIQCQVDSQVTMMFWYRQQPGQSLTLIATANQGSEATYESGFVIDKFPISRPNLTFSTLTVSNMSPEDSSIYLCSAYGDLMNTEAFFGQGTRLTVV.

The chain uses TRBV7-2 and TRBJ2-7; TRBD2 matches 8 bases. Germline V lookup: CDR1 SGHTA, CDR2 FQGNSA. V shed 5 bases and J 4 bases; nucleotides not matched to a gene: 4. The CDR3 consists of 13 residues. The CDR3: CASSLSGSYEQYF. CDR3 sequence (DNA): TGTGCCAGCAGCCTGAGCGGGAGTTACGAGCAGTACTTC. The whole variable domain, filled in from reference TRBV7-2 and TRBJ2-7, reads GAGVSQSPSNKVTEKGKDVELRCDPISGHTALYWYRQSLGQGLEFLIYFQGNSAPDKSGLPSDRFSAERTGGSVSTLTIQRTQQEDSAVYLCASSLSGSYEQYFGPGTRLTVT.

The chain links TRBV27 to TRBJ1-1; unclear D gene. The CDR3 length is 13 residues. With 5 bases removed from V and 4 bases from J, the gap between germline ends came to 11 bases. The germline gives CDR1 MNHEY, CDR2 SMNVEV (reference sequence). DNA for the CDR3: TGTGCCAGCAGTGGTCATACGGGCACTGAAGCTTTCTTT. It yields the protein CASSGHTGTEAFF.

This clone was observed a handful of times. The DNA for the CDR3 is TGTGCCAGCAGCTTTAGGGCAGGGGGAGAGCCCCAGCATTTT. Amino acids: CASSFRAGGEPQHF. V usage is TRBV7-2 and J usage is TRBJ1-5; 7 bases fit TRBD1. Looked up from germline, CDR1 is SGHTA and CDR2 is FQGNSA. The V segment lost 3 bases and the J segment 8 bases; nucleotides outside the gene matches: 7. CDR3 length equals 14 residues. Based on the CDR3 plus reference TRBV7-2 and TRBJ1-5, the full variable domain is GAGVSQSPSNKVTEKGKDVELRCDPISGHTALYWYRQSLGQGLEFLIYFQGNSAPDKSGLPSDRFSAERTGGSVSTLTIQRTQQEDSAVYLCASSFRAGGEPQHFGDGTRLSIL.

The genes are TRBV29-1 and TRBJ2-1, with TRBD2 as a possible D gene (5 bases). V was cut by 7 bases and J by 4 bases, with 17 bases left in between. The CDR3 is 14 amino acids. The V gene's germline CDR1 is SQVTM and CDR2 ANQGSEA. This chain's CDR3 is CSAGDRASYNEQFF. CDR3 nucleotide sequence: TGCAGCGCCGGGGATCGGGCGTCTTACAATGAGCAGTTCTTC.

A few counts support this clone. V usage is TRBV28 and J usage is TRBJ1-2; D unclear. CDR1 is MDHEN and CDR2 is SYDVKM in the germline V gene. V lost 3 bases and J lost 8, with 4 bases in between. The CDR3 spans 10 residues. The CDR3 bases are TGTGCCAGCAGTTTTGAGGGCTACACCTTC. Translated: CASSFEGYTF.

CDR3 nucleotide sequence: TGTGCCAGCTCACCGCTGACAGGGATTGACGATGGCTACACCTTC. The encoded protein is CASSPLTGIDDGYTF. The rearrangement joins TRBV18 to TRBJ1-2, with 7 bases matching TRBD1. After removal of 3 bases from V and 6 bases from J, the junction contained 10 bases not matched to a gene. There are 15 residues in the CDR3. Germline V gene data show CDR1 as KGHSH and CDR2 as LQKENI.

The rearrangement joins TRBV28 to TRBJ1-4, with a weak D call TRBD1 (6 bases). V was clipped by 3 bases and J by 8 bases, with 13 bases between them. CDR1 and CDR2 (germline): MDHEN, SYDVKM. The CDR3 is 14 residues long. The CDR3 DNA is TGTGCCAGCAGTTTGCCAGGGGCTGCCGAAAAACTGTTTTTT. Its protein product is CASSLPGAAEKLFF.

The V gene is TRBV6-5, the J gene TRBJ2-7, with a tentative D call TRBD2 (6 bases). The CDR3 contains 14 residues. Germline loops: CDR1 MNHEY, CDR2 SVGAGI. Trimming left V 11 bases short and J 0 bases short, with 17 bases between. CDR3 sequence reads: CAGARGRSSYEQYF. The CDR3 DNA is TGTGCCGGGGCACGGGGGAGAAGCTCCTACGAGCAGTACTTC.

The chain combines TRBV6-5 with TRBJ1-5; no reliable D call. This CDR3 has 13 amino acids. Germline V gene sequence: CDR1 MNHEY, CDR2 SVGAGI. Trimming cost V 0 bases and J 6 bases, with 6 bases left between them. CDR3 DNA sequence: TGTGCCAGCAGTTACTCGAGGGTTCAGCCCCAGCATTTT. Its protein is CASSYSRVQPQHF.

The count of this clone is one. CDR3: CASGHGTGGTGELFF. For the CDR3, the DNA is TGTGCTAGTGGCCACGGGACAGGGGGCACCGGGGAGCTGTTTTTT. The chain carries TRBV12-5 and TRBJ2-2; 11 bases agree with TRBD1. Germline V gene data show CDR1 as LGHNT and CDR2 as FRNRAP. This CDR3 has 15 amino acids. V was clipped by 6 bases and J by 4 bases; unmatched bases: 4.

This CDR3 reads CASSEGHLSNQPQHF. The CDR3 DNA reads as TGTGCCAGCAGCGAGGGACACCTTAGCAATCAGCCCCAGCATTTT. This rearrangement joins TRBV9 to TRBJ1-5; tentatively, D is TRBD1 (6 bases). Looked up from germline, CDR1 is SGDLS and CDR2 is YYNGEE. The CDR3 has 15 amino acids. V gave up 3 bases and J gave up 0 bases, with 10 bases separating them.

This CDR3 is CASSVARDRGAGNSPLHF. The CDR3 region has the DNA TGTGCCAGCAGCGTAGCCAGGGACAGGGGTGCCGGCAATTCACCCCTCCACTTT. This chain uses TRBV9 with TRBJ1-6; 10 nucleotides agree with TRBD1. The CDR3 sequence is 18 residues long. Germline loops: CDR1 SGDLS, CDR2 YYNGEE. The J segment lost 7 bases and the V segment lost 0 bases, leaving 10 bases of the junction unmatched. Variable domain in full (rest from reference TRBV9 and TRBJ1-6): DSGVTQTPKHLITATGQRVTLRCSPRSGDLSVYWYQQSLDQGLQFLIQYYNGEERAKGNILERFSAQQFPDLHSELNLSSLELGDSALYFCASSVARDRGAGNSPLHFGNGTRLTVT.

The CDR3 loop reads CASSLVGGTSYGYTF. CDR3 bases: TGCGCCAGCAGCTTGGTCGGCGGTACTTCATATGGCTACACCTTC. The V gene is TRBV5-1, the J gene TRBJ1-2, with D unclear. CDR3 length equals 15 residues. Germline CDR1 and CDR2: SGHRS and YFSETQ. Trimming pared 0 bases from V and 5 bases from J, leaving 14 bases between.

The rearrangement links TRBV27 to TRBJ2-3; TRBD1 aligns across 9 bases. Germline loops: CDR1 MNHEY, CDR2 SMNVEV (reference sequence). The CDR3 extends over 15 amino acids. Trimming removed 4 bases from V and 3 bases from J; junction bases left unmatched: 5. CDR3 amino acids: CASSYGTGRTDTQYF. CDR3 nucleotide sequence: TGTGCCAGCAGTTACGGGACAGGGAGGACAGATACGCAGTATTTT.